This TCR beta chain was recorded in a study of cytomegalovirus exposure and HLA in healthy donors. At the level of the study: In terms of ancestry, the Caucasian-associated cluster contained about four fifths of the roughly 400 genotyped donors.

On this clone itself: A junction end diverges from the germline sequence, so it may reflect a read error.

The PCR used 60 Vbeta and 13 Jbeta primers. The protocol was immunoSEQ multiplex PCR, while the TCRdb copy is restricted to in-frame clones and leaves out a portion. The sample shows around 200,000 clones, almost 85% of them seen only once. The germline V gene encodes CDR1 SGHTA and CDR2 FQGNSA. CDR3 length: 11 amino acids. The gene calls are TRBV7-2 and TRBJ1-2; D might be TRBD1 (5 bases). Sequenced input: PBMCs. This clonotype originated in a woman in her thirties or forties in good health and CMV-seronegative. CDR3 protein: CASSLGGTPLF. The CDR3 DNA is TGTGCCAGCAGCTTAGGCGGGACCCCACTTTTC.